In its sample, the clone carrying this TCR beta chain was seen once. Its antigen is undetermined. The sample belongs to a study of cytomegalovirus exposure and HLA in healthy donors. Study context: The same platform was used for the 110 or so validation repertoires and the approximately 670 first-cohort repertoires, a later analysis reported.

While the first cohort had fewer than 850 subjects, the donors belonged to the separate validation cohort of roughly 130 subjects. Findings of the study overall: There were around 160 TCR beta chains listed as cytomegalovirus-associated. For most TCR sequences rarity was the rule, although some public TCRs occurred in many donors.

Data came from immunoSEQ multiplex PCR; TCRdb stores just in-frame clones and leaves some out. The repertoire has some 140,000 clones, 84% of them found once; the top ten carry roughly 1.4%. Germline V gene data show CDR1 as PRHDT and CDR2 as FYEKMQ (reference sequence). CDR3 length: 14 amino acids. The V and J ends lost 3 bases and 4 bases, in that order; junction bases with no gene match: 5. The J gene is TRBJ1-1, the V gene TRBV13, with TRBD1 matching 7 bases. The TCR originated in a woman in her thirties in good health and CMV-seronegative. Sequenced sample: PBMCs. The CDR3 DNA is TGTGCCAGCAGCTTGGAGGCAGGGGGCACTGAAGCTTTCTTT. Amino acid sequence: CASSLEAGGTEAFF.